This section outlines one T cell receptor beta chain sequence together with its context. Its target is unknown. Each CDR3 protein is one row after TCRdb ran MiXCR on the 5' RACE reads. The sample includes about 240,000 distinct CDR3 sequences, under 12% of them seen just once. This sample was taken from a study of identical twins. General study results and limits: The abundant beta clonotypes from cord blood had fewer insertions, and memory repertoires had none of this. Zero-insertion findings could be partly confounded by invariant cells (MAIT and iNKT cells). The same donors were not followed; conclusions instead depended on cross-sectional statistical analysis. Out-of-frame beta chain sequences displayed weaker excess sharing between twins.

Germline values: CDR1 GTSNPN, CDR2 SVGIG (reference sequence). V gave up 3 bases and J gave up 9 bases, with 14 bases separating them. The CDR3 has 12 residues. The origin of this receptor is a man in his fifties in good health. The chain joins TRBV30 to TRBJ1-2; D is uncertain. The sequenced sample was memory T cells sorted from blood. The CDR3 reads CAWRTSVLSYTF. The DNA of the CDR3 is TGTGCCTGGAGGACGTCAGTCCTCAGCTACACCTTC. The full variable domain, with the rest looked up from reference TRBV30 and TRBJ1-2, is SQTIHQWPATLVQPVGSPLSLECTVEGTSNPNLYWYRQAAGRGLQLLFYSVGIGQISSEVPQNLSASRPQDRQFILSSKKLLLSDSGFYLCAWRTSVLSYTFGSGTRLTVV.